The rows below give T cell receptor beta chains drawn from one sample of a study of cytomegalovirus exposure and HLA in healthy donors. Using immunoSEQ multiplex PCR, the repertoire was profiled, and TCRdb retains in-frame clones only, with some absent. The data hold 150,000 to 250,000 clones, with around three quarters observed a single time. Sample: PBMCs. The source is a man younger than 40 in good health and CMV-seronegative. Each CDR3 is given with its conserved first and last residue. D genes are given only for firm matches. Size values are once, few and many counts, or a class for expanded clones, and some rows have none.

clone_size	v_call	j_call	d_call	cdr3_nt	cdr3_aa
.	TRBV7-3	TRBJ2-3	.	TGTGCCAGCAGCTCGGCAGACTATAGCACAGATACGCAGTATTTT	CASSSADYSTDTQYF
once	TRBV5-8	TRBJ2-1	.	TGTGCCAGCAGCTTTCCTAACAATGAGCAGTTCTTC	CASSFPNNEQFF
.	TRBV5-1	TRBJ2-7	.	TGCGCCAGCAGCCTAACATATAGCGGCCAAAACTACGAGCAGTACTTC	CASSLTYSGQNYEQYF
.	TRBV11-2	TRBJ2-7	.	TGTGCCAGCAGCTTAACAGGCGGTCCCTACGAGCAGTACTTC	CASSLTGGPYEQYF
.	TRBV10-1	TRBJ2-4	.	TGCGCCAGCAGTGAGTCCTACAGGGACGCCAAAAACATTCAGTACTTC	CASSESYRDAKNIQYF
.	TRBV5-8	TRBJ1-5	.	TGTGCCAGCAGCCTGGACGGAGGCAATCAGCCCCAGCATTTT	CASSLDGGNQPQHF
.	TRBV5-1	TRBJ1-2	.	TGCGCCAGCAGACCTGACAGGAATAACTATGGCTACACCTTC	CASRPDRNNYGYTF
.	TRBV6-4	TRBJ1-5	.	TGTGCCAGCAGCCTTTATCCTAATCAGCCCCAGCATTTT	CASSLYPNQPQHF
once	TRBV27	TRBJ1-1	TRBD1	TGTGCCAGCAGTCGCAGGGGGCTGACTACTGAAGCTTTCTTT	CASSRRGLTTEAFF
.	TRBV29-1	TRBJ2-1	TRBD2	TGCAGCGGCCTAGCGGGAAATGAGCAGTTCTTC	CSGLAGNEQFF
.	TRBV6-6	TRBJ1-3	TRBD1	TGTGCCAGCAGACAGGGACAGGCTGGAAACACCATATATTTT	CASRQGQAGNTIYF
once	TRBV27	TRBJ2-6	.	TGTGCCAGCACCGGGGCTGGGGCCAACGTCCTGACTTTC	CASTGAGANVLTF
.	TRBV27	TRBJ2-2	.	TGTGCCAGCAGTTCGCGGGGCTGGAACACCGGGGAGCTGTTTTTT	CASSSRGWNTGELFF
.	TRBV7-5	TRBJ1-3	.	TGTGTCAGAAGCCCCACTCATAAAGGACAGGGCGACGTTCCTGGAAACACCATATATTTT	CVRSPTHKGQGDVPGNTIYF
.	TRBV6-1	TRBJ1-6	.	TGTGCCAGCAGGGGGCATCAGGGAAGGAGTTCACCCCTCCACTTT	CASRGHQGRSSPLHF
.	TRBV30	TRBJ1-5	.	TGTGCCTGGAGTGCAGGGGCTTCTAGCAATCAGCCCCAGCATTTT	CAWSAGASSNQPQHF
.	TRBV5-1	TRBJ1-1	TRBD1	TGCGCCAGCAGCTTGGGGACAGGGGGCCACACTGAAGCTTTCTTT	CASSLGTGGHTEAFF
.	TRBV5-1	TRBJ2-5	.	TGCGCCAGCAGCTTTGGGGGAGGAGGGGAGACCCAGTACTTC	CASSFGGGGETQYF
few	TRBV7-8	TRBJ1-4	TRBD1	TGTGCCAGCAGCTCCACTTTGGACAGGTTTTTTGGTAATGAAAAACTGTTTTTT	CASSSTLDRFFGNEKLFF
.	TRBV19	TRBJ2-4	TRBD2	TGTGCCAGTAGTAATAGCGGGACCGAAAACATTCAGTACTTC	CASSNSGTENIQYF
.	TRBV19	TRBJ1-1	.	TGTGCCACCCTAAGGGGCACTGAAGCTTTCTTT	CATLRGTEAFF
once	TRBV5-1	TRBJ2-1	.	TGCGCCAGCAGCTTGGGACAGACATACAATGAGCAGTTCTTC	CASSLGQTYNEQFF
.	TRBV11-2	TRBJ1-1	.	TGTGCCAGCAGCTTAGTCGACAGAATGAACACTGAAGCTTTCTTT	CASSLVDRMNTEAFF
.	TRBV9	TRBJ2-2	TRBD2	TGTGCCAGCAGCGCGAGGGGACTAGCGGGCCGGAACACCGGGGAGCTGTTTTTT	CASSARGLAGRNTGELFF
once	TRBV19	TRBJ1-1	TRBD1	TGTGCCAGTACCAGGGACAGGGGGCAGACTGAAGCTTTCTTT	CASTRDRGQTEAFF
few	TRBV5-1	TRBJ2-7	TRBD2	TGCGCCAGCAGCTTGACTAGCGGGAGCTACGAGCAGTACTTC	CASSLTSGSYEQYF
.	TRBV5-6	TRBJ2-1	TRBD2	TGTGCCAGCAGCTCGCACATAAGGGCTAGCGGGTTTAATCACAATGAGCAGTTCTTC	CASSSHIRASGFNHNEQFF
.	TRBV2	TRBJ1-4	TRBD1	TGTGCCAGCAGGGACAGGGTCGGGTATGAAAAACTGTTTTTT	CASRDRVGYEKLFF
.	TRBV14	TRBJ1-5	.	TGTGCCAGCAGCCAAGCAGGGATTGGTAATCAGCCCCAGCATTTT	CASSQAGIGNQPQHF
.	TRBV7-9	TRBJ2-5	TRBD2	TGTGCCAGCCTTGGACTAGTACAAGAGACCCAGTACTTC	CASLGLVQETQYF
.	TRBV6-7	TRBJ2-3	TRBD2	TGTGCCAGCAGAGGCGAGGGTGCTAGCGGGAAGAGACTCACAGATACGCAGTATTTT	CASRGEGASGKRLTDTQYF
.	TRBV7-9	TRBJ2-3	.	TGTGCCAGCAGGGCAGGGGCCAGCACAGATACGCAGTATTTT	CASRAGASTDTQYF
.	TRBV19	TRBJ1-5	TRBD1	TGTGCCAGCATAAGACAGGGGAACAATCAGCCCCAGCATTTT	CASIRQGNNQPQHF
few	TRBV5-1	TRBJ2-5	TRBD2	TGCGCCAGCAGCTTGAGGCCTAGCGGGAGTGGGGAGACCCAGTACTTC	CASSLRPSGSGETQYF
.	TRBV19	TRBJ1-5	.	TGTGCCAGTAGTATACTGACAGATTATAGCAATCAGCCCCAGCATTTT	CASSILTDYSNQPQHF
.	TRBV2	TRBJ2-7	.	TGTGCCAGCAGTGGAGACACCGCCTACGAGCAGTACTTC	CASSGDTAYEQYF
once	TRBV5-4	TRBJ1-1	TRBD1	TGTGCCAGCAGCCCGTCCCCCGACAGGGGCCCTGAAGCTTTCTTT	CASSPSPDRGPEAFF
few	TRBV5-8	TRBJ2-1	.	TGTGCCAGCAGCAACATACTACGCGGGGATGAGCAGTTCTTC	CASSNILRGDEQFF
.	TRBV27	TRBJ2-1	TRBD2	TGTGCCAGCAGTTTATCGAGGACGGGAGGGCAGTTCTTC	CASSLSRTGGQFF
.	TRBV28	TRBJ2-1	TRBD2	TGTGCCAGCAGTCACGGACTAGCGGGGATCAATGAGCAGTTCTTC	CASSHGLAGINEQFF
.	TRBV6-1	TRBJ1-2	.	TGTGCCAGCAGTGATGGCAGACTACTTAACTATGGCTACACCTTC	CASSDGRLLNYGYTF
.	TRBV5-6	TRBJ2-1	.	TGTGCCAGCAGCCAAGGAGGAGGTGAGCAGTTCTTC	CASSQGGGEQFF
few	TRBV6-6	TRBJ2-3	.	TGTGCCAGCGGGTCTAGCGTGAGCACAGATACGCAGTATTTT	CASGSSVSTDTQYF
.	TRBV7-8	TRBJ1-4	TRBD1	TGTGCCAGCAGCTACCCCGATGGACAGGTTAATGAAAAACTGTTTTTT	CASSYPDGQVNEKLFF
.	TRBV30	TRBJ2-1	.	TGTGCCTGGGACAGGGACTTCTTGAGCCAGTTCTTC	CAWDRDFLSQFF
.	TRBV5-1	TRBJ1-4	.	TGCGCCAGCAGCTCAGGTCTGCGGGAAGAAAAACTGTTTTTT	CASSSGLREEKLFF
.	TRBV7-9	TRBJ1-2	.	TGTGCCAGCAGTTTGGCGGCAGTCAGCTCTAACTATGGCTACACCTTC	CASSLAAVSSNYGYTF
.	TRBV6-1	TRBJ1-3	TRBD1	TGTGCCAGCGGGGACAGTAGCTCTGGAAACACCATATATTTT	CASGDSSSGNTIYF
.	TRBV19	TRBJ2-7	.	TGTGCCAGTAGTACCCGGGACTCCCAACAGCGTTGGTTC	CASSTRDSQQRWF
.	TRBV27	TRBJ1-4	TRBD1	TGTGCCAGCAGTCCGATTAACAGGGGAAAAGGGGAAAAACTGTTTTTT	CASSPINRGKGEKLFF
.	TRBV2	TRBJ1-2	TRBD1	TGTGCCAGCGGACGCAGGGGGTACGACTATGGCTACACCTTC	CASGRRGYDYGYTF